One TCR beta chain is described in this entry. Its cognate antigen is unknown. CDR3 length: 13 amino acids. V was trimmed by 0 bases and J by 8 bases, leaving 10 bases between them. CDR1 and CDR2 (germline): SGHTA, FQGNSA. The record originates from a study of T cell responses to AZD1222 COVID-19 vaccine. Study-level points and caveats: Two AZD1222 doses significantly raised spike-specific TCR breadth and depth over controls.

The table came from immunoSEQ multiplex PCR; TCRdb's copy has only in-frame clones and leaves some out. The repertoire holds about 100,000 clones, with about 89% as singletons. The receptor comes from an adult in good health. The sequencing used peripheral blood, collected on day 0 of MenACWY control vaccination. J is TRBJ1-2 and V is TRBV7-2; D is undetermined. CDR3 loop: CASSLARSGGYTF. The CDR3 region has the DNA TGTGCCAGCAGCTTAGCCAGATCCGGGGGCTACACCTTC.